A selection of T cell receptor beta chains follows, all from one sample in a study of T cell responses to AZD1222 COVID-19 vaccine. Libraries were prepared by immunoSEQ multiplex PCR; TCRdb keeps only in-frame clonotypes and omits some of them. This repertoire shows around 140,000 clones, under 90% found once; its top ten account for 1.5% to 2%. The sample was peripheral blood, taken 28 days after the second AZD1222 dose. The receptors were sampled from an adult who received the AZD1222 COVID-19 vaccine. CDR3s include the opening cysteine and the closing phenylalanine or tryptophan. A D gene is named only where the DNA matches it firmly. Rows give clone size only sometimes, using once, few, many, or a class for an expanded clone.

clone_size | j_call | d_call | v_call | cdr3_nt | cdr3_aa
once | TRBJ1-4 | - | TRBV28 | TGTGCCAGCAGTTCCTACAGGTATAATAATGACAAACTGTTTTTT | CASSSYRYNNDKLFF
- | TRBJ1-2 | - | TRBV7-2 | TGTGCCAGCAGTCCTATTTCAGGGACCTACTATGGCTACACCTTC | CASSPISGTYYGYTF
- | TRBJ2-3 | TRBD2 | TRBV24-1 | TGTGCCACCAGTGATGACAGCGGGAGTAGAGATACGCAGTATTTT | CATSDDSGSRDTQYF
- | TRBJ1-3 | - | TRBV24-1 | TGTGCCACCAGTGACTACAGTGGGGGCACCATATATTTT | CATSDYSGGTIYF
few | TRBJ1-5 | TRBD1 | TRBV7-6 | TGTGCCAGCAGCGCCTCGGGACAGTGGGGGGGGACCCAGCATTTT | CASSASGQWGGTQHF
many | TRBJ1-4 | TRBD1 | TRBV7-9 | TGTGCCAGCAGCCCTGGACAGGGTACTCCCAGCGCAACTAATGAAAAACTGTTTTTT | CASSPGQGTPSATNEKLFF
once | TRBJ2-7 | TRBD1 | TRBV6-5 | TGTGCCAGCAGAAGAGGGACAGGGGGCTACGAGCAGTACTTC | CASRRGTGGYEQYF
- | TRBJ1-3 | - | TRBV18 | TGTGCCAGCTCGCTGACCGGGGAGGGAGACACCATATATTTT | CASSLTGEGDTIYF
- | TRBJ1-1 | - | TRBV29-1 | TGCAGCGTTATTCGCGGCTGGAACACTGAAGCTTTCTTT | CSVIRGWNTEAFF
- | TRBJ1-3 | - | TRBV5-4 | TGTGCCAGCAGCTTGGATCCAGGGCGCTCTGGAAACACCATATATTTT | CASSLDPGRSGNTIYF
- | TRBJ2-1 | TRBD1 | TRBV6-6 | TGTGCCAGCAGTCTTGAAGGGGGACAGGGGGCTTACAATGAGCAGTTCTTC | CASSLEGGQGAYNEQFF
- | TRBJ2-1 | TRBD1 | TRBV18 | TGTGCCAGCTCACCAGCGGCGGGACAGGGCTACAATGAGCAGTTCTTC | CASSPAAGQGYNEQFF
- | TRBJ2-2 | - | TRBV11-2 | TGTGCCAGCAGCTTAGACCTGGTGGTAGCGGCAACCGGGGAGCTGTTTTTT | CASSLDLVVAATGELFF
- | TRBJ1-5 | TRBD1 | TRBV19 | TGTGCCAGTAGTATGGGACAGGGTCGGGGCAATCAGCCCCAGCATTTT | CASSMGQGRGNQPQHF
- | TRBJ1-3 | - | TRBV15 | TGTGCCACCAGCAGAGCGGGAACATCTGGAAACACCATATATTTT | CATSRAGTSGNTIYF
- | TRBJ2-3 | TRBD2 | TRBV4-1 | TGCGCCAGCAGCCAACTAGCGGGAGGATGGGATACGCAGTATTTT | CASSQLAGGWDTQYF
- | TRBJ1-2 | - | TRBV5-1 | TGCGCCAGCAGCCCCCCCAACAGCGGCGGCTACACCTTC | CASSPPNSGGYTF
- | TRBJ2-7 | - | TRBV4-2 | TGTGCCAGCAGCCAAGAGTTGAAAGGGCAAGGATCCTACGAGCAGTACTTC | CASSQELKGQGSYEQYF
once | TRBJ1-5 | - | TRBV18 | TGTGCCAGCTCACCTCTCTCTCGAGGGGCGGACGGCAATCAGCCCCAGCATTTT | CASSPLSRGADGNQPQHF
- | TRBJ1-2 | - | TRBV6-5 | TGTGCCAGCTCCCTCTCAGACTACTATGGCTACACCTTC | CASSLSDYYGYTF
- | TRBJ2-2 | - | TRBV7-3 | TGTGCCAGCAGCTCCCGACACGGTTACTCCGGGGAGCTGTTTTTT | CASSSRHGYSGELFF
- | TRBJ1-1 | - | TRBV28 | TGTGCCGTGACCTCGGCGACTGAAGCTTTCTTT | CAVTSATEAFF
- | TRBJ1-5 | TRBD1 | TRBV24-1 | TGTGCCACCAGTGATTCCGGGACAGGGAGTAATCAGCCCCAGCATTTT | CATSDSGTGSNQPQHF
few | TRBJ1-1 | - | TRBV19 | TGTGCCAGTTCCGGGAACACTGAAGCTTTCTTT | CASSGNTEAFF
- | TRBJ2-2 | - | TRBV4-3 | TGCGCCAGCAGCGCTTCAGGGTCGAACACCGGGGAGCTGTTTTTT | CASSASGSNTGELFF
- | TRBJ2-3 | - | TRBV4-1 | TGCGCCAGCAGCCAAGGGGCGCGGGGGCCAAGCACAGATACGCAGTATTTT | CASSQGARGPSTDTQYF
few | TRBJ1-5 | - | TRBV2 | TGTGCCAGCAGTGAACAGGGTTTTAGCAATCAGCCCCAGCATTTT | CASSEQGFSNQPQHF
- | TRBJ2-7 | - | TRBV7-9 | TGTGCCAGCAGCTTAGGGGGTGATCTCCACGAGCAGTACTTC | CASSLGGDLHEQYF
- | TRBJ1-4 | - | TRBV2 | TGTGCCAGCAGGGGGCTAAGTACGGCTAATGAAAAACTGTTTTTT | CASRGLSTANEKLFF
- | TRBJ1-1 | - | TRBV13 | TGTGCCAGCAGCTTTTATAACAGAATGAACACTGAAGCTTTCTTT | CASSFYNRMNTEAFF
- | TRBJ1-2 | - | TRBV28 | TGTGCCAGCAGCCCCGGAGGGATCGGTGGCTACACCTTC | CASSPGGIGGYTF
- | TRBJ1-1 | - | TRBV6-1 | TGTGCCAGCAGTGCAGACTCACAGGGTCGGAACACTGAAGCTTTCTTT | CASSADSQGRNTEAFF
- | TRBJ1-1 | - | TRBV19 | TGTGCCAGTACCAAATCGAAGGGCGGTGAAGCTTTCTTT | CASTKSKGGEAFF
- | TRBJ1-1 | - | TRBV20-1 | TGCAGTGCTCCGGGGGGTCCCTACTGG | CSAPGGPYW
- | TRBJ1-2 | TRBD1 | TRBV19 | TGTGCCAGTAGTATGGCAACCGGGACAGACTATGGCTACACCTTC | CASSMATGTDYGYTF
- | TRBJ1-2 | TRBD1 | TRBV6-5 | TGTGCCAGCACCGATAGACAGGGGAACTATGGCTACACCTTC | CASTDRQGNYGYTF
- | TRBJ1-1 | TRBD1 | TRBV4-3 | TGCGCCAGCAGCCCTGACAGGGGAGGTATGACTGAAGCTTTCTTT | CASSPDRGGMTEAFF
- | TRBJ2-1 | - | TRBV15 | TGTGCCACCAGCAGAGGGGGTAGCGCCTACAATGAGCAGTTCTTC | CATSRGGSAYNEQFF
- | TRBJ2-1 | TRBD1 | TRBV6-4 | TGTGCCAGCAGCTGGGACAGGGAGAGCAATGAGCAGTTCTTC | CASSWDRESNEQFF
- | TRBJ1-2 | - | TRBV30 | TGTGCCTGGAGGCGGGGGGGCTATGGCTACACCTTC | CAWRRGGYGYTF
- | TRBJ2-1 | - | TRBV6-1 | TGTGCCAGCAGTGGGAGGACAGGGAGGGCCTACAATGAGCAGTTCTTC | CASSGRTGRAYNEQFF
- | TRBJ1-2 | - | TRBV20-1 | TGCAGTGCTAGTGGGACGGCCTATGGCTACACCTTC | CSASGTAYGYTF
- | TRBJ2-6 | TRBD1 | TRBV30 | TGTGCCTGGAGTGAGGACAGGGACTCTGGGGCCAACGTCCTGACTTTC | CAWSEDRDSGANVLTF
- | TRBJ1-5 | - | TRBV11-2 | TGTGCCAGCAGCGTGAACCGGCTCAATCAGCCCCAGCATTTT | CASSVNRLNQPQHF
once | TRBJ1-3 | - | TRBV5-1 | TGCGCCAGCAGCTTGGGGGTCTCTGGAAACACCATATATTTT | CASSLGVSGNTIYF
- | TRBJ2-7 | - | TRBV18 | TGTGCCAGCTCTCCGGCGTATAACTACGAGCAGTACTTC | CASSPAYNYEQYF
few | TRBJ1-3 | TRBD1 | TRBV10-3 | TGTGCCATCAGTGAGAGGGGACAGGGGTCTCGAAGTGGAAACACCATATATTTT | CAISERGQGSRSGNTIYF